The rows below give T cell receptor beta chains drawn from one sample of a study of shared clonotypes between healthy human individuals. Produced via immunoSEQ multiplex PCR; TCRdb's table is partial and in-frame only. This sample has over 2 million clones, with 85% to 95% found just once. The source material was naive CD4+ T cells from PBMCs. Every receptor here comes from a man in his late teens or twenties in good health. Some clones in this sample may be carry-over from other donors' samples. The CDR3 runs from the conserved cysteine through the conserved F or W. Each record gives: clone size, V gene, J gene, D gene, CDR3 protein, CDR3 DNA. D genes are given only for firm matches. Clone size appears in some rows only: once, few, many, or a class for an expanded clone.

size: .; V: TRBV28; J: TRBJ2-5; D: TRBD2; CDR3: CASRRAGDLETQYF; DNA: TGTGCCAGCAGGAGAGCGGGAGATCTAGAGACCCAGTACTTC
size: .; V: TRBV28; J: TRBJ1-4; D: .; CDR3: CASSLGQSNEKLFF; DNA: TGTGCCAGCAGTTTGGGGCAGAGTAATGAAAAACTGTTTTTT
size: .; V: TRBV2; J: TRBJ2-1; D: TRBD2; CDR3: CASTLCSGCEQFF; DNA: TGTGCCAGCACCCTCTGTAGCGGGTGTGAGCAGTTCTTC
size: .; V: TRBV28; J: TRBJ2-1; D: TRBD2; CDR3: CAVTGTSKSGEQFF; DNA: TGTGCCGTTACCGGGACTAGCAAGTCGGGTGAGCAGTTCTTC
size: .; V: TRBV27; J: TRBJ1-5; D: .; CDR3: CASSFSSKALSNQPQHF; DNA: TGTGCCAGCAGTTTCTCAAGCAAGGCTCTGAGTAATCAGCCCCAGCATTTT
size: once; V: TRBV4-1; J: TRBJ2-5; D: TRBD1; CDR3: CASSPTGARQETQYF; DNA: TGCGCCAGCAGCCCCACAGGGGCAAGACAAGAGACCCAGTACTTC
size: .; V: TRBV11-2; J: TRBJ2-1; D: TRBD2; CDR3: CASSLVRGRARDEQFF; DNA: TGTGCCAGCAGCTTAGTGCGCGGGAGGGCCAGGGATGAGCAGTTCTTC
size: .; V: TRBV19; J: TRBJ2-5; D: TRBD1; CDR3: CASRATGGQETQYF; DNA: TGTGCCAGTAGAGCGACAGGGGGACAAGAGACCCAGTACTTC
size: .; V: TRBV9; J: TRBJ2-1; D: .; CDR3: CASSVKRLNSYNEQFF; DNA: TGTGCCAGCAGCGTTAAACGACTGAATTCCTACAATGAGCAGTTCTTC
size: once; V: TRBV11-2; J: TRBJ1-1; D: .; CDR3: CASSSQKNTEAFF; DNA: TGTGCCAGCAGCTCTCAGAAGAACACTGAAGCTTTCTTT
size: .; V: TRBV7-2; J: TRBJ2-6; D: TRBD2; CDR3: CASTSPGGRVPGANVLTF; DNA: TGTGCCAGCACCTCCCCCGGCGGGAGGGTCCCTGGGGCCAACGTCCTGACTTTC
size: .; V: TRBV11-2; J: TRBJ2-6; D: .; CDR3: CASSLPSGANVLTF; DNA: TGTGCCAGCAGCTTACCCTCGGGGGCCAACGTCCTGACTTTC
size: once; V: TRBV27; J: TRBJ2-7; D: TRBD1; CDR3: CASSRPWTGGTYEQYF; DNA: TGTGCCAGCAGTAGACCCTGGACAGGGGGAACCTACGAGCAGTACTTC
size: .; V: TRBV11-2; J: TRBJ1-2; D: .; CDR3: CASSRRGGGYGYTF; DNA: TGTGCCAGCAGCCGACGGGGGGGTGGCTATGGCTACACCTTC
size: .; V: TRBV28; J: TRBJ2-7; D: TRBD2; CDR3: CASSLAIGPTRGGGSYEQYF; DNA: TGTGCCAGCAGTTTAGCCATCGGACCCACGAGGGGCGGGGGATCCTACGAGCAGTACTTC
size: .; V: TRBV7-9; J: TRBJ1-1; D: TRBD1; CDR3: CASRLTGGYTEAFF; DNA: TGTGCCAGCAGATTGACAGGGGGCTACACTGAAGCTTTCTTT
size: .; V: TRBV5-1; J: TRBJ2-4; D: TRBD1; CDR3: CASSPGQGGKNIQYF; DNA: TGCGCCAGCAGCCCCGGACAGGGAGGCAAAAACATTCAGTACTTC
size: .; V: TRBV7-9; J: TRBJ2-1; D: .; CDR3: CASSLGGGVEQFF; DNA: TGTGCCAGCAGCTTAGGGGGCGGAGTTGAGCAGTTCTTC
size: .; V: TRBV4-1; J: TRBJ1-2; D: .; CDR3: CASSQESGYYGYTF; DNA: TGCGCCAGCAGCCAAGAGTCCGGATACTATGGCTACACCTTC
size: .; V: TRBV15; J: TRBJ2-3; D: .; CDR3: CATSRVAGDDTQYF; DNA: TGTGCCACCAGCAGAGTGGCAGGGGATGATACGCAGTATTTT
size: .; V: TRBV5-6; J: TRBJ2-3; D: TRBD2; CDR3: CASSLGLGRGTDTQYF; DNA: TGTGCCAGCAGCTTGGGCTTAGGGAGGGGCACAGATACGCAGTATTTT
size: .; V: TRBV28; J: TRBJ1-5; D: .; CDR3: CASGDFSGPGQPQHF; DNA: TGTGCCAGCGGGGATTTTTCGGGGCCTGGCCAGCCCCAGCATTTT
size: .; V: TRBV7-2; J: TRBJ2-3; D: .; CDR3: CASSGRPGQIADTQYF; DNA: TGTGCCAGCAGCGGCCGGCCGGGGCAGATTGCAGATACGCAGTATTTT
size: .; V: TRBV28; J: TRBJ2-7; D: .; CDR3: CASRRTTLGYEQYF; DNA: TGTGCCAGCAGACGGACTACGCTTGGCTACGAGCAGTACTTC
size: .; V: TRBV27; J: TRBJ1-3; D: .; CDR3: CASSWGGGPRAGNTIYF; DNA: TGTGCCAGCAGTTGGGGAGGAGGGCCCCGGGCTGGAAACACCATATATTTT
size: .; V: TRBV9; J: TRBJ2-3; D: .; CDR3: CASSVGGRGADTQYF; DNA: TGTGCCAGCAGCGTAGGGGGGAGAGGAGCAGATACGCAGTATTTT
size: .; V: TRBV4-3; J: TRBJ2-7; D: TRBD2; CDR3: CASSQVEGRGRSAEQYF; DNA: TGCGCCAGCAGCCAAGTGGAGGGACGCGGGAGATCGGCCGAGCAGTACTTC
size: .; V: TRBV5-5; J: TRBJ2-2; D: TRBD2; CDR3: CASSRGTSGTIGELFF; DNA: TGTGCCAGCAGCCGCGGGACTAGCGGTACAATTGGGGAGCTGTTTTTT
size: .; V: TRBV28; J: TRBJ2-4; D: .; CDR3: CASSIIDSLAKNIQYF; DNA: TGTGCCAGCAGTATAATTGACAGTTTAGCCAAAAACATTCAGTACTTC